The clone carrying this TCR beta chain was seen a few times. Antigen: not known. Germline V gene sequence: CDR1 MNHNS, CDR2 SASEGT. Losses at the gene ends were 3 bases for V and 0 bases for J; bases not matched to a gene: 14. The CDR3 spans 19 residues. This specimen belongs to a study of cytomegalovirus exposure and HLA in healthy donors. Notes on the study in general: Investigators reported fewer than 200 TCR beta chains as tied to cytomegalovirus. TCR association rates varied by HLA locus in a later analysis, with DRB1 highest and HLA-C lowest.

The study ran its PCR with 60 Vbeta and 13 Jbeta primers. TCRdb keeps only in-frame clones here, not all; method: immunoSEQ multiplex PCR. The top ten hold approximately 2.6% of the sample, which has about 130,000 clones, around 71% seen once. Sequenced: PBMCs. The V gene is TRBV6-1, the J gene TRBJ1-3; 7 nucleotides match TRBD1. The clonotype was recovered from a woman aged 55-70 years in good health and CMV-seropositive. CDR3 region: CASSDGTAFYPLSGNTIYF. The CDR3 DNA is TGTGCCAGCAGTGATGGGACAGCTTTCTATCCCCTCTCTGGAAACACCATATATTTT.